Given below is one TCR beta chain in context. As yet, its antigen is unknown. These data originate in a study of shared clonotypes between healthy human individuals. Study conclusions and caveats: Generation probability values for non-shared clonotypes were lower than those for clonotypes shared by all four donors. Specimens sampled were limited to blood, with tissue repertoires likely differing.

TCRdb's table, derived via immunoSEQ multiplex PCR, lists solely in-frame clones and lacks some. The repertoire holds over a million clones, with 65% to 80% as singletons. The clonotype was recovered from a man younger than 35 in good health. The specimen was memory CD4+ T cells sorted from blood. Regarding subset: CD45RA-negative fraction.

The CDR3 spells CASSLVPTSGQETQYF. CDR3 DNA: TGTGCCAGCAGCTTAGTTCCGACTAGCGGCCAAGAGACCCAGTACTTC. J is TRBJ2-5 and V is TRBV7-2; 9 bases are shared with TRBD2. Germline V CDR1 and CDR2: SGHTA, FQGNSA. The CDR3 loop spans 16 amino acids. J lost 1 base, V lost 1 base, and 4 bases had no gene match.